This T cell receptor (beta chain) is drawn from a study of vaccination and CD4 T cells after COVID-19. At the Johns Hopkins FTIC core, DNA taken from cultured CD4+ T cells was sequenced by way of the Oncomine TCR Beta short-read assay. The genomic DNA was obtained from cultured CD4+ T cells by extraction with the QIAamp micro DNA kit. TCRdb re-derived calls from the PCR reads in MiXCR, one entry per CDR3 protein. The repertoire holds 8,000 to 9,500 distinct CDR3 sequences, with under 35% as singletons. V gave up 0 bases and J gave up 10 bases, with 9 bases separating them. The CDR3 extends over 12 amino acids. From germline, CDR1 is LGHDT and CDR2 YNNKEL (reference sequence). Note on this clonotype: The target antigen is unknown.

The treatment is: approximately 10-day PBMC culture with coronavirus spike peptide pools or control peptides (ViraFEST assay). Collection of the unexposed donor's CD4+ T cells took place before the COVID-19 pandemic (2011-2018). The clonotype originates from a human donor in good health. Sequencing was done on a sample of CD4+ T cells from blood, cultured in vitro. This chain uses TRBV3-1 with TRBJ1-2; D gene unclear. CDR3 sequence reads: CASSQDIRDYTF. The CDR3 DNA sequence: TGTGCCAGCAGCCAAGATATAAGGGACTACACCTTC.